These 19 T cell receptor beta chains came from one sample sequenced in a study of cytomegalovirus exposure and HLA in healthy donors. In the PCR, 60 Vbeta and 13 Jbeta primers were used. Profiling relied on immunoSEQ multiplex PCR, and the TCRdb table lists in-frame clones only, not all of them. The data show about 50,000 clones, with around 70% seen just once and around 8.4% held by the top ten. Sequenced: PBMCs. The origin of the receptors is a woman in her fifties or sixties in good health and CMV-seronegative.

This sequence joins TRBV7-8 and TRBJ1-2, with 7 nucleotides matching TRBD1. Trimming took 10 bases from V and 7 from J; bases not matched to a gene: 6. Germline V gene sequence: CDR1 SGHVS, CDR2 FQNEAQ. CDR3 length: 11 amino acids. CDR3 bases: TGTGCCACCCTACAGGGGTCTGGCTACACCTTC. It yields the protein CATLQGSGYTF.

The chain has TRBV6-5 and TRBJ1-2, with unresolved D. Germline V gene sequence: CDR1 MNHEY, CDR2 SVGAGI. The CDR3 is 14 amino acids. With 0 bases removed from V and 5 bases from J, the gap between germline ends came to 10 bases. The CDR3 region is CASSYSSGNYGYTF. DNA for the CDR3: TGTGCCAGCAGTTACTCGAGCGGAAATTATGGCTACACCTTC.

The CDR3: CASSPEGSLTDTQYF. In nucleotides, the CDR3 is TGTGCCAGCAGCCCGGAGGGGTCCCTCACAGATACGCAGTATTTT. The chain uses TRBV7-9 and TRBJ2-3, with D possibly TRBD2 on 6 matching bases. Germline V gives CDR1 SEHNR, CDR2 FQNEAQ (reference sequence). V gave up 5 bases and J gave up 2 bases, with 14 bases separating them. The CDR3 contains 15 residues.

This chain connects TRBV7-9 to TRBJ1-2; 9 bases agree with TRBD1. J lost 12 bases, V lost 4 bases, and 15 bases had no gene match. The CDR3 has 15 residues. In germline, CDR1 is SEHNR, CDR2 FQNEAQ (reference sequence). CDR3 sequence reads: CASSSLTGTGLVDTF. The CDR3 DNA follows: TGTGCCAGCAGCTCCTTAACCGGGACAGGGCTCGTAGACACCTTC.

The genes are TRBV27 and TRBJ1-1, with D perhaps TRBD1 (5 bases). Germline values: CDR1 MNHEY, CDR2 SMNVEV (reference sequence). The CDR3 covers 13 residues. With 3 bases removed from V and 1 base from J, the gap between germline ends came to 6 bases. CDR3 DNA sequence: TGTGCCAGCAGTTTGGACAAGAACACTGAAGCTTTCTTT. It translates to CASSLDKNTEAFF.

This rearrangement joins TRBV10-2 to TRBJ2-7; possibly TRBD1 for D (5 bases). The germline gives CDR1 WSHSY, CDR2 SAAADI. V was trimmed by 9 bases and J by 5 bases, leaving 14 bases between them. The CDR3 sequence is 12 residues long. CDR3 sequence reads: CASGQGSHEQYF. The CDR3 region has the DNA TGCGCCAGTGGGCAGGGTTCCCACGAGCAGTACTTC.

The chain uses TRBV14 and TRBJ1-2; D is unresolved. The CDR3 runs to 15 residues. V lost 1 base and J 8 bases, leaving 17 bases between the germline ends. The germline V gene encodes CDR1 SGHDN and CDR2 FVKESK. CDR3 DNA: TGTGCCAGCAGCCAAGCGGCAGGAAGCTTCCGGGGCTACACCTTC. Protein product: CASSQAAGSFRGYTF.

This clone turned up a few times. Relative to the germline gene, one junction end is altered; a read error may explain this. V and J are TRBV5-8 and TRBJ1-4, with D possibly being TRBD1 (6 bases). CDR1 and CDR2 (germline): SGHTS, YDEGEE. CDR3 length: 13 residues. As DNA, the CDR3 is TGTGCCAGCAGCTTACTGGCAGACAGGTTAGGGGGTTTT. Translation gives CASSLLADRLGGF.

This clone was found a few times. V gene TRBV27 combines with J gene TRBJ1-1, with D hard to call. Trimming pared 4 bases from V and 2 bases from J, leaving 11 bases between. Germline CDR1 is MNHEY and CDR2 is SMNVEV (reference sequence). The CDR3 covers 14 residues. CDR3 sequence (DNA): TGTGCCAGCAGTTCTCTACAGATAAACACTGAAGCTTTCTTT. Translation gives CASSSLQINTEAFF.

The sample holds a few counts of this clone. The chain uses TRBV2 and TRBJ1-2; 10 bases fit TRBD1. Germline V CDR1 and CDR2: SNHLY, FYNNEI. The CDR3 extends over 13 amino acids. After removal of 8 bases from V and 6 bases from J, the junction contained 6 bases not matched to a gene. CDR3 sequence: CASQGDRGHGYTF. The CDR3 DNA follows: TGTGCCAGCCAGGGGGACAGGGGCCATGGCTACACCTTC.

This clone was observed a handful of times. J is TRBJ2-3 and V is TRBV7-8, with 7 bases matching TRBD2. The V and J ends lost 6 bases and 0 bases, in that order; junction bases with no gene match: 9. This CDR3 comprises 16 residues. Germline V lookup: CDR1 SGHVS, CDR2 FQNEAQ. The DNA of the CDR3 is TGTGCCAGCAGGATTGGCGGGGGAGGGAGCACAGATACGCAGTATTTT. Amino acids: CASRIGGGGSTDTQYF.

The rearrangement uses TRBV4-2 and TRBJ2-7, with 7 bases that match TRBD2. J was trimmed by 0 bases and V by 1 base; bases with no gene match: 21. Germline loops: CDR1 LGHNA, CDR2 YNFKEQ. The CDR3 runs 21 residues. DNA of the CDR3: TGTGCCAGCAGCCAAGTAGGTGGCGGTGGGGTAGCGGGCGAAAGCTCCTACGAGCAGTACTTC. Translating gives CASSQVGGGGVAGESSYEQYF.

The rearrangement uses TRBV28 and TRBJ2-3; a possible D gene is TRBD2 (6 bases). V gave up 9 bases and J gave up 9 bases, with 16 bases separating them. The CDR3 has 12 amino acids. CDR1 MDHEN and CDR2 SYDVKM come from the germline V gene. The DNA for the CDR3 is TGTGCCAGTGGGGGGAACCCCGGAACGCAGTATTTT. Translating gives CASGGNPGTQYF.

J is TRBJ2-3 and V is TRBV6-1, with 9 bases matching TRBD2. J lost 0 bases, V lost 1 base, and 2 bases had no gene match. Germline V CDR1 and CDR2: MNHNS, SASEGT. The CDR3 extends over 16 amino acids. DNA for the CDR3: TGTGCCAGCAGTGAAGTCGCGGGAGGGAGCACAGATACGCAGTATTTT. Amino acids: CASSEVAGGSTDTQYF.

The chain has TRBV11-2 and TRBJ1-2, with unresolved D. Germline assignment: CDR1 SGHAT and CDR2 FQNNGV. The CDR3 totals 14 residues. Trimming cost V 0 bases and J 7 bases, with 12 bases left between them. CDR3 sequence: CASSLDPRGAGYTF. CDR3 nucleotide sequence: TGTGCCAGCAGCTTAGATCCCCGGGGTGCTGGCTACACCTTC.

The chain has TRBV27 and TRBJ2-3; 10 bases fit TRBD2. The CDR3 contains 14 residues. Looked up from germline, CDR1 is MNHEY and CDR2 is SMNVEV (reference sequence). V lost 5 bases, J lost 3 bases, and 2 bases stayed unmatched. The CDR3 region is CASSGGLATDTQYF. CDR3 nucleotides: TGTGCCAGCAGTGGGGGACTAGCGACAGATACGCAGTATTTT.

This sequence joins TRBV6-5 and TRBJ1-1; D is uncertain. The length of the CDR3 is 16 residues. Germline V lookup: CDR1 MNHEY, CDR2 SVGAGI. V was pared by 0 bases and J by 4 bases, with 15 bases between. The DNA of the CDR3 is TGTGCCAGCAGTTACTCGATCGACACCCTGAGCACTGAAGCTTTCTTT. It is translated as CASSYSIDTLSTEAFF.

The chain is built from TRBV7-9 and TRBJ2-3, with 11 bases lining up with TRBD2. The CDR3 runs 16 residues. Per the germline V gene, CDR1 is SEHNR and CDR2 is FQNEAQ (reference sequence). Trimming at V came to 5 bases and at J to 2 bases, leaving 6 bases not matched to a gene. The CDR3 DNA sequence: TGTGCCAGCAGCATTAATAGCGGGGGGGACACAGATACGCAGTATTTT. Protein: CASSINSGGDTDTQYF.

In this sample, this clone turned up a few times. This chain connects TRBV28 to TRBJ1-1, with TRBD1 identical over 8 bases. The trim removed 2 bases at V and 8 bases at J, leaving 10 bases unmatched. Germline lookup yields CDR1 MDHEN and CDR2 SYDVKM. There are 15 residues in the CDR3. The chain's CDR3 is CASSLQGAGMKEAFF. DNA for the CDR3: TGTGCCAGCAGTTTACAGGGGGCAGGGATGAAGGAAGCTTTCTTT.